The rows below give T cell receptor beta chains drawn from one sample of a study of siplizumab effects on memory and regulatory T cells. Sequencing used immunoSEQ multiplex PCR; TCRdb keeps in-frame clones, though not all of them. The data hold tens of thousands of clones, with roughly 87% observed a single time. The sequenced sample consisted of Tregs sorted from blood. The origin of the receptors is a human donor in good health. CDR3s include the opening cysteine and the closing phenylalanine or tryptophan.

v_gene	j_gene	CDR3aa
TRBV27	TRBJ1-2	CASRPQTGRYGYTF
TRBV6-6	TRBJ2-3	CASSTNTDTQYF
TRBV25-1	TRBJ1-1	CASGGMGTEAFF
TRBV5-6	TRBJ1-1	CASSDPDRRYDTEAFF
TRBV2	TRBJ2-3	CASSPGGPTDTQYF
TRBV10-3	TRBJ2-7	CAISERGDRVYEQYF
TRBV30	TRBJ1-1	CAWSVGGGGPQRLNTEAFF
TRBV7-3	TRBJ2-5	CASSRQGQETQYF
TRBV7-2	TRBJ1-6	CASSRGGSPLHF
TRBV18	TRBJ1-1	CASSPTTGVYTEAFF
TRBV15	TRBJ1-2	CATSRDRSYGYTF
TRBV5-1	TRBJ1-2	CASSLSGVGNYGYTF
TRBV4-1	TRBJ2-7	CASSQGDLYEQYF
TRBV5-5	TRBJ2-2	CASTDFDSKNTGELFF
TRBV29-1	TRBJ2-3	CSVERLAVADTQYF
TRBV6-5	TRBJ1-1	CASSHGAEAFF
TRBV19	TRBJ2-5	CASRNLYQETQYF
TRBV5-4	TRBJ2-3	CASSPPSGGTDTQYF
TRBV21-1	TRBJ1-1	CASSSRQDLGTEAFF